Listed below are T cell receptor beta chains from one sample, sequenced in a study of control samples from healthy donors and cancer patients. The data were produced by immunoSEQ multiplex PCR, yet TCRdb's version contains in-frame clones alone and is incomplete. The sample lists tens of thousands of clones, approximately 94% occurring once. Sequencing used blood. The receptors come from a man between 25 and 39 years old in good health. The CDR3 runs from the conserved cysteine through the conserved F or W. Fields, in order: V gene, D gene, J gene, CDR3 length, clone size, CDR3 DNA, CDR3 protein. The D gene is left open where the match is weak. Some rows have no size entry. The others give once, few or many, or a class for an expanded clone.

V: TRBV29-1
D: TRBD1
J: TRBJ1-4
length: 15
size: -
DNA: TGCAGCGTTGAGTCTAGGGGGACAGGGTCTGAAAAACTGTTTTTT
CDR3: CSVESRGTGSEKLFF

V: TRBV18
D: TRBD1
J: TRBJ1-5
length: 15
size: once
DNA: TGTGCCAGCTGTTTGCAGGGGGGAGGCAATCAGCCCCAGCATTTT
CDR3: CASCLQGGGNQPQHF

V: TRBV5-6
D: -
J: TRBJ1-2
length: 15
size: -
DNA: TGTGCCAGCACCCTAGGACACGGGGGTTCTAGCGGCTACACCTTC
CDR3: CASTLGHGGSSGYTF

V: TRBV19
D: -
J: TRBJ1-1
length: 15
size: -
DNA: TGTGCCAGTAGTACGGCCAGAGCAATGAACACTGAAGCTTTCTTT
CDR3: CASSTARAMNTEAFF

V: TRBV10-3
D: TRBD1
J: TRBJ2-6
length: 18
size: -
DNA: TGTGCCACCCTCAATACAGAGGGGGCGCCATCTGGGGCCAACGTCCTGACTTTC
CDR3: CATLNTEGAPSGANVLTF

V: TRBV24-1
D: TRBD2
J: TRBJ2-5
length: 19
size: -
DNA: TGTGCCACCAGTGATTTCAGACTAGCGGGGGAGTTAGATCAAGAGACCCAGTACTTC
CDR3: CATSDFRLAGELDQETQYF

V: TRBV29-1
D: -
J: TRBJ1-2
length: 15
size: once
DNA: TGCAGCGTTGCGATAGGGTTGGCCACTAACTATGGCTACACCTTC
CDR3: CSVAIGLATNYGYTF

V: TRBV5-1
D: -
J: TRBJ1-3
length: 16
size: few
DNA: TGCGCCAGCAGCTCCGGCCTCCCCTCCTCTGGAAACACCATATATTTT
CDR3: CASSSGLPSSGNTIYF

V: TRBV6-5
D: TRBD1
J: TRBJ2-1
length: 14
size: -
DNA: TGTGCCAGCAGTTCGACAGGGCTCTACAATGAGCAGTTCTTC
CDR3: CASSSTGLYNEQFF

V: TRBV28
D: -
J: TRBJ1-2
length: 14
size: -
DNA: TGTGCCAGCCAAACAGGAGGGGGTCACTATGGCTACACCTTC
CDR3: CASQTGGGHYGYTF

V: TRBV27
D: TRBD1
J: TRBJ2-1
length: 16
size: -
DNA: TGTGCCAGCAGTTTCGGGACAGGGGGAATTTACAATGAGCAGTTCTTC
CDR3: CASSFGTGGIYNEQFF

V: TRBV5-1
D: -
J: TRBJ1-2
length: 15
size: -
DNA: TGCGCCAGCAGCTATACCGGGGAGGGGTGGTATGGCTACACCTTC
CDR3: CASSYTGEGWYGYTF

V: TRBV19
D: TRBD1
J: TRBJ2-7
length: 13
size: -
DNA: TGTGCCAGTCGACCGACAGGGCACTACGAGCAGTACTTC
CDR3: CASRPTGHYEQYF

V: TRBV11-2
D: -
J: TRBJ2-5
length: 11
size: -
DNA: TGTGCCAGCAGCTTAGGGCCTTCCCAGTACTTC
CDR3: CASSLGPSQYF

V: TRBV30
D: TRBD1
J: TRBJ1-6
length: 14
size: -
DNA: TGTGCCTGGAGGGAAGGACAGGGGGTTTTGCCCCTCCACTTT
CDR3: CAWREGQGVLPLHF

V: TRBV6-5
D: TRBD2
J: TRBJ2-1
length: 15
size: medium-sized
DNA: TGTGCCAGCAGCCAGGGACTAGGCGGGCACAATGAGCAGTTCTTC
CDR3: CASSQGLGGHNEQFF

V: TRBV25-1
D: -
J: TRBJ1-5
length: 14
size: -
DNA: TGTGCCAGCAGTGATCCAGGAGTAAATCAGCCCCAGCATTTT
CDR3: CASSDPGVNQPQHF

V: TRBV14
D: TRBD1
J: TRBJ1-1
length: 15
size: -
DNA: TGTGCCAGCAGCCTGGGGACAGCTTCCTACACTGAAGCTTTCTTT
CDR3: CASSLGTASYTEAFF

V: TRBV7-9
D: -
J: TRBJ2-6
length: 16
size: -
DNA: TGTGCCAGCAGCTTAGTGGCAGGGCCTGGGGCCAACGTCCTGACTTTC
CDR3: CASSLVAGPGANVLTF

V: TRBV30
D: TRBD1
J: TRBJ1-2
length: 13
size: -
DNA: TGTGCCTGGATTCAACAGACAGGGTACGGCTACACCTTC
CDR3: CAWIQQTGYGYTF

V: TRBV7-8
D: TRBD1
J: TRBJ2-3
length: 17
size: -
DNA: TGTGCCAGCAGCCCCAGCCGGACAGGACGAAGCACAGATACGCAGTATTTT
CDR3: CASSPSRTGRSTDTQYF

V: TRBV30
D: -
J: TRBJ2-5
length: 14
size: -
DNA: TGTGCCTGCTGCTCGGGACTGATAACAGAGACCCAGTACTTC
CDR3: CACCSGLITETQYF

V: TRBV9
D: TRBD1
J: TRBJ1-2
length: 15
size: -
DNA: TGTGCCAGCAGCCCGGAAAACAGGGGCCCGGGGGGCTACACCTTC
CDR3: CASSPENRGPGGYTF

V: TRBV7-2
D: TRBD1
J: TRBJ1-5
length: 15
size: -
DNA: TGTGCCAGCAGCTTAGGACAGGGGCGGTATCAGCCCCAGCATTTT
CDR3: CASSLGQGRYQPQHF

V: TRBV5-8
D: -
J: TRBJ2-1
length: 16
size: -
DNA: TGTGCCAGCAGCTGGAGTTCCGGGACCGCTTACAATGAGCAGTTCTTC
CDR3: CASSWSSGTAYNEQFF

V: TRBV9
D: -
J: TRBJ1-1
length: 12
size: -
DNA: TGTGCCAGCAGCGTAGAAGTCGGTGAAGCTTTCTTT
CDR3: CASSVEVGEAFF

V: TRBV30
D: TRBD1
J: TRBJ1-5
length: 14
size: -
DNA: TGTGCCTGGAGTGTGGACAGGCATCAACGGCCCCAGCATTTT
CDR3: CAWSVDRHQRPQHF

V: TRBV9
D: -
J: TRBJ2-5
length: 15
size: -
DNA: TGTGCCAGCACCCAGGGGGGGTTCCACCAAGAGACCCAGTACTTC
CDR3: CASTQGGFHQETQYF

V: TRBV6-5
D: -
J: TRBJ1-2
length: 13
size: -
DNA: TGTGCCAGCAGCAGCCCTGGGCGGGGGGGCTACACCTTC
CDR3: CASSSPGRGGYTF

V: TRBV11-2
D: TRBD1
J: TRBJ1-2
length: 12
size: -
DNA: TGTGCCAGCAGCGTAGACAGGGGTGGCTACACCTTC
CDR3: CASSVDRGGYTF

V: TRBV28
D: -
J: TRBJ2-5
length: 17
size: once
DNA: TGTGCCAGCAGCTCCCCCCGGGAACGAGACTTCCAAGAGACCCAGTACTTC
CDR3: CASSSPRERDFQETQYF

V: TRBV19
D: -
J: TRBJ2-1
length: 15
size: -
DNA: TGTGCCAGTAGTATGATGGGGGGCTATGGGAATGAGCAGTTCTTC
CDR3: CASSMMGGYGNEQFF

V: TRBV19
D: -
J: TRBJ1-1
length: 19
size: -
DNA: TGTGCCAGTAGTCCCGATCCGGGGCTGGGTGTTAGTATGAACACTGAAGCTTTCTTT
CDR3: CASSPDPGLGVSMNTEAFF

V: TRBV18
D: TRBD1
J: TRBJ1-1
length: 15
size: -
DNA: TGTGCCAGCTCACCACCCGCAGGGGGCCGAACTGAAGCTTTCTTT
CDR3: CASSPPAGGRTEAFF

V: TRBV7-9
D: TRBD1
J: TRBJ1-5
length: 14
size: -
DNA: TGTGCCAGCAGCTTCGCGGGACAGGGTCAGCCCCAGCATTTT
CDR3: CASSFAGQGQPQHF

V: TRBV7-9
D: -
J: TRBJ2-2
length: 13
size: -
DNA: TGTGCCAGCAGCCCCCGGTTCACCGGGGAGCTGTTTTTT
CDR3: CASSPRFTGELFF

V: TRBV6-5
D: -
J: TRBJ1-4
length: 14
size: -
DNA: TGTGCCAGCAGTTACTCTCAACTGGGGGAAAAACTGTTTTTT
CDR3: CASSYSQLGEKLFF

V: TRBV5-6
D: -
J: TRBJ2-2
length: 13
size: -
DNA: TGTGCCAGCATCCCTGGGGGGACCGGGGAGCTGTTTTTT
CDR3: CASIPGGTGELFF

V: TRBV2
D: -
J: TRBJ2-7
length: 12
size: -
DNA: TGTGCCAGCAGGGGAAGACTCAACGAGCAGTACTTC
CDR3: CASRGRLNEQYF

V: TRBV28
D: TRBD1
J: TRBJ2-7
length: 16
size: -
DNA: TGTGCCAGCAGACCTACTGGCTCGGACAGGTCCTACGAGCAGTACTTC
CDR3: CASRPTGSDRSYEQYF

V: TRBV4-1
D: -
J: TRBJ1-6
length: 16
size: -
DNA: TGCGCCAGCAGCCAACCTGCAGGGTTCTATAATTCACCCCTCCACTTT
CDR3: CASSQPAGFYNSPLHF

V: TRBV4-2
D: TRBD2
J: TRBJ2-7
length: 15
size: -
DNA: TGTGCCAGCAGACAGACTAGCGGGAGTTCGTACGAGCAGTACTTC
CDR3: CASRQTSGSSYEQYF

V: TRBV5-1
D: TRBD1
J: TRBJ2-5
length: 14
size: -
DNA: TGCGCCAGTCACCGGGACAGGGGAATAGAGACCCAGTACTTC
CDR3: CASHRDRGIETQYF